This T cell receptor beta chain was identified during a study of radiation and T cells in renal cell carcinoma. Broader study findings: Dominant CDR3 motifs occupied more repertoire in irradiated than control tumors.

The CDR3 is 14 residues long. V was pared by 4 bases and J by 4 bases, with 5 bases of the junction left unmatched. CDR1 is SGHKS, CDR2 YYEKEE, per germline (reference sequence). Stated treatment: treatment-naive control, cytoreductive nephrectomy. By sample fraction, this clone is medium-sized (0.01 to 0.1%). Its target is not known. Method: immunoSEQ multiplex PCR; TCRdb's copy keeps in-frame clones and lacks some. Of tens of thousands of clones listed, nearly 55% are singletons. The J gene is TRBJ2-7, the V gene TRBV5-5; 10 nucleotides line up with TRBD1. The sample was tumor tissue, taken from a patient whose treatment was nephrectomy without radiotherapy. This receptor was obtained from a human donor with renal cell carcinoma. Here the CDR3 reads CASSQGQGLYEQYF. CDR3 in DNA: TGTGCCAGCAGCCAGGGACAGGGGTTGTACGAGCAGTACTTC.